These T cell receptor beta chains were read from a single sample in a study of radiotherapy plus CTLA-4 blockade in lung cancer. Generated by immunoSEQ multiplex PCR, the TCRdb table keeps only in-frame clones and is missing some. The sample consists of roughly 120,000 clones, about 80% of them appearing once. Source: peripheral blood, taken from a patient treated with radiotherapy plus ipilimumab. Receptor source: a human donor with non-small cell lung cancer that progressed on radiotherapy plus ipilimumab. Some clones in this sample may be carry-over from other donors' samples. CDR3s include the opening cysteine and the closing phenylalanine or tryptophan. A D gene is named only where the DNA matches it firmly. Size is omitted from some rows. Given values are once, few, many or a class for expanded clones.

>.|TRBJ1-6|TRBV6-6|TRBD1
TGTGCCAGCAGAGGGGACAGGAGCTCCTATAATTCACCCCTCCACTTT
CASRGDRSSYNSPLHF
>.|TRBJ2-1|TRBV21-1|.
TGTGCCAGCAGCAAAGTAGGGCGGACAGGGGGCATGCTACATGACAATGAGCAGTTCTTC
CASSKVGRTGGMLHDNEQFF
>few|TRBJ1-4|TRBV29-1|.
TGCAGCGTTGAAGTGGGGGGATTTGGGGAAAAACTGTTTTTT
CSVEVGGFGEKLFF
>.|TRBJ1-2|TRBV2|.
TGTGCCAGCAGTGAAGCTAGGGGAGACTATGGCTACACCTTC
CASSEARGDYGYTF
>.|TRBJ1-6|TRBV25-1|.
TGTGCCAGCAGTGAATGGCCTGAATCACCCCTCCACTTT
CASSEWPESPLHF
>few|TRBJ1-5|TRBV5-5|.
TGTGCCAGCAGCTTGGCCGCTTCAGGGGTGGGCCAGCCCCAGCATTTT
CASSLAASGVGQPQHF
>.|TRBJ1-1|TRBV29-1|.
TGCAGCGTTGCTGCGGGGTTTGTGGCTTTCTTT
CSVAAGFVAFF
>.|TRBJ2-5|TRBV7-3|.
TGTGCCAGCAGCTTAAGCTTGGGAGAGACCCAGTACTTC
CASSLSLGETQYF
>.|TRBJ1-2|TRBV11-2|.
TGTGCCAGCAGCTTAGTAGGGGGCTATGGCTACACCTTC
CASSLVGGYGYTF
>.|TRBJ2-6|TRBV27|.
TGTGCCAGCAGTACGGGGGTTGGGGCCAACGTCCTGACTTTC
CASSTGVGANVLTF
>.|TRBJ2-3|TRBV11-3|TRBD1
TGTGCCAGCAGCTTAAGCAGGGGGATTAGCACAGATACGCAGTATTTT
CASSLSRGISTDTQYF
>.|TRBJ1-5|TRBV7-2|.
TGTGCCAGCAGCGCCACGACAGGTTTTCAGCCCCAGCATTTT
CASSATTGFQPQHF
>.|TRBJ1-6|TRBV15|.
TGTGCCACCAGCAGAGCGGTAGGGATGTATAATTCACCCCTCCACTTT
CATSRAVGMYNSPLHF
>.|TRBJ2-3|TRBV10-3|.
TGTGCCATCAGTTCGGGACTGAGCACAGATACGCAGTATTTT
CAISSGLSTDTQYF
>.|TRBJ2-5|TRBV29-1|TRBD2
TGCAGCGTTTTTCGGGGGGGGCCAGACCAAGAGACCCAGTACTTC
CSVFRGGPDQETQYF
>once|TRBJ2-5|TRBV5-1|.
TGCGCCAGCAGCTGGTGGGGACTGCAGCTACAAGAGACCCAGTACTTC
CASSWWGLQLQETQYF
>few|TRBJ1-2|TRBV7-9|.
TGTGCCAGCAGCCGGGCCGGTGGATTTATTAACTATGGCTACACCTTC
CASSRAGGFINYGYTF
>.|TRBJ2-7|TRBV7-2|.
TGTGCCGGGGTGGGGGATTCCTACGAGCAGTACTTC
CAGVGDSYEQYF
>few|TRBJ2-1|TRBV19|TRBD1
TGTGCCAGTAGTAGCAGGGGGCCCTACAATGAGCAGTTCTTC
CASSSRGPYNEQFF
>once|TRBJ2-1|TRBV7-9|.
TGTGCCAGCAGAGAGACAGGCTATTCGTACAATGAGCAGTTCTTC
CASRETGYSYNEQFF
>few|TRBJ1-2|TRBV7-3|.
TGTGCCAGCAGCCCCTCGGGGGAGCGAGACTATGGCTACACCTTC
CASSPSGERDYGYTF
>.|TRBJ2-3|TRBV27|.
TGTGCCAGCAGTTTACCTACTCGGGCAGATACGCAGTATTTT
CASSLPTRADTQYF
>.|TRBJ2-3|TRBV27|.
TGTGCCAGCGTTGCCTGGGGGGACACAGATACGCAGTATTTT
CASVAWGDTDTQYF
>.|TRBJ2-7|TRBV5-1|TRBD1
TGCGCCAGCAGCTTGGGCGGGACAGGGGGTTACGAGCAGTACTTC
CASSLGGTGGYEQYF
>.|TRBJ1-4|TRBV21-1|.
TGTGCCAGCAGCAGCTTTCTGACAGGGAGGAATGAAAAACTGTTTTTT
CASSSFLTGRNEKLFF
>.|TRBJ1-1|TRBV10-3|.
TGTGCCATCAGTGAGTCGGGGGGGCTGGAAGCTTTCTTT
CAISESGGLEAFF
>.|TRBJ2-6|TRBV19|.
TGTGCCAGTAGTACCGCGGACGGACTCTCTGGGGCCAACGTCCTGACTTTC
CASSTADGLSGANVLTF
>.|TRBJ2-7|TRBV10-3|TRBD2
TGTGCCATCGGACTAGCGGGGGGGCCGGGCGAGCAGTACTTC
CAIGLAGGPGEQYF
>.|TRBJ2-5|TRBV5-1|.
TGCGCCAGCAGCTTGGATGCTCAAGAGACCCAGTACTTC
CASSLDAQETQYF
>.|TRBJ1-1|TRBV5-1|.
TGCGCCAGCAGCAAGACCGGGACGGGGAACACTGAAGCTTTCTTT
CASSKTGTGNTEAFF
>.|TRBJ2-3|TRBV4-3|.
TGCGCCAGCAGCCAAACTCAGGCCCCCCCAGATACGCAGTATTTT
CASSQTQAPPDTQYF
>few|TRBJ2-5|TRBV7-9|TRBD1
TGTGCCAGCACTAGACAGGGGGTATTAGAGACCCAGTACTTC
CASTRQGVLETQYF
>.|TRBJ1-2|TRBV19|TRBD1
TGTGCCACAAATCCGGGACAGGGGGCTGTGAGCTACACCTTC
CATNPGQGAVSYTF
>.|TRBJ1-2|TRBV19|.
TGTGCCAGTAGAAAAAGGGAGTCCTATGGCTACACCTTC
CASRKRESYGYTF
>.|TRBJ2-5|TRBV6-8|TRBD2
TGTGCCAGCAGTTACTCGTGGCTAGCGGGGGGACGAACACCAAAGGAGTACTTC
CASSYSWLAGGRTPKEYF
>.|TRBJ1-5|TRBV6-4|.
TGTGCCAGCAGGATAGGCCGCAATCAGCCCCAGCATTTT
CASRIGRNQPQHF
>.|TRBJ2-6|TRBV5-4|.
TGTGCCAGCAGCCTCATGGGCTCTGGGGCCAACGTCCTGACTTTC
CASSLMGSGANVLTF
>.|TRBJ1-1|TRBV25-1|TRBD1
TGTGCCAGCACCGAGGGGGGGCAGGGGGCTACTGAAGCTTTCTTT
CASTEGGQGATEAFF
>.|TRBJ2-2|TRBV21-1|.
TGTGCCAGCCTATGGGTGAACACCGGGGAGCTGTTTTTT
CASLWVNTGELFF
>.|TRBJ2-2|TRBV18|.
TGTGCCAGCTCCTACCAGGGACCCGCGAACACCGGGGAGCTGTTTTTT
CASSYQGPANTGELFF
>.|TRBJ1-1|TRBV7-8|.
TGTGCCAGCAGCTGGGGCGACCTCAGGGACACTGAAGCTTTCTTT
CASSWGDLRDTEAFF
>once|TRBJ1-2|TRBV6-5|.
TGTGCCGGCAGTTACTCGTGGGGATCGGGGGATGGCTACACCTTC
CAGSYSWGSGDGYTF
>.|TRBJ2-7|TRBV14|.
TGTGCCAGCAGCGGTGAGGGGTGGCACGAGCAGTACTTC
CASSGEGWHEQYF
>few|TRBJ1-3|TRBV27|.
TGTGCCAGCAGTTTCGCAGAGGGGGGAAACACCATATATTTT
CASSFAEGGNTIYF